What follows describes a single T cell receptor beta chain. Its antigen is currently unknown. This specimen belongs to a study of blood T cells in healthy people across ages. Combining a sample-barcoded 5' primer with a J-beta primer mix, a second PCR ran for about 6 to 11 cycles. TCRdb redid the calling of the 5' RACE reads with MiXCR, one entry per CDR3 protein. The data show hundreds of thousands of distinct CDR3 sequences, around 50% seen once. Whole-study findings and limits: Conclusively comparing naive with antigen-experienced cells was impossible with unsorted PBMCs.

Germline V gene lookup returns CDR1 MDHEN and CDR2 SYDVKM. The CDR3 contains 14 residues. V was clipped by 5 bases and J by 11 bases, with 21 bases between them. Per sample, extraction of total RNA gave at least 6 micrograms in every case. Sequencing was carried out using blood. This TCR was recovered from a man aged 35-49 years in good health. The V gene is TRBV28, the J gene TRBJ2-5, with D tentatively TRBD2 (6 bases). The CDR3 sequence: CASSRGLTDNEQYF. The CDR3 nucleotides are TGTGCCAGCAGTAGGGGACTTACGGACAATGAGCAGTACTTC.